The 13 T cell receptor beta chains in this list originate from one sample, sequenced in a study of tumor and adjacent non-tumor tissue in lung cancer. No cell sorting was done before RNA was extracted from the tissue. This non-tumor lung sample came from over 3 cm beyond the tumor edge. TCRbeta libraries were built with three rounds of nested PCR, modified from ARM-PCR. Via MiXCR, TCRdb re-called the multiplex PCR reads, giving one row per CDR3 protein. The profile shows about 48,000 distinct CDR3 sequences, under 75% of them singletons. Sequencing input: distant non-tumor lung tissue. All receptors come from a woman aged 70-85 years with non-small cell lung cancer.

This chain uses TRBV29-1 with TRBJ1-1, with a tentative D call TRBD1 (5 bases). The germline CDR1 and CDR2 sequences are SQVTM and ANQGSEA. The CDR3 is made up of 12 amino acids. The CDR3 sequence: CIVMGGFGEAFF. For the CDR3, the DNA is TGCATTGTTATGGGGGGGTTTGGTGAAGCTTTCTTT.

This clonotype was seen many times. J is TRBJ2-2 and V is TRBV12-3 or TRBV12-4; 12 bases fit TRBD2. The length of the CDR3 is 14 residues. J gave up 6 bases and V 4 bases, and 0 bases lay outside the gene matches. The CDR3 spells CASSSSGRAGELFF. CDR3 nucleotides: TGTGCCAGCAGTTCTAGCGGGAGGGCCGGGGAGCTGTTTTTT.

Concerning this clonotype itself: It may be a read error: a sequence one base away is much more abundant. As DNA, the CDR3 is TGTGCCACCAGTCCCAGGCTGGTGGGCGAGCAGTTCTTC. Its translation: CATSPRLVGEQFF. This chain links TRBV24-1 with TRBJ2-1; D is ambiguous. The CDR3 totals 13 residues. Deletions cut 6 bases from V and 10 bases from J, with 15 bases between. From germline, CDR1 is KGHDR and CDR2 SFDVKD.

The CDR3: CASNRWPSGNEQFF. CDR3 in DNA: TGTGCCAGCAATCGCTGGCCAAGTGGGAATGAGCAGTTCTTC. This chain uses TRBV12-3 or TRBV12-4 with TRBJ2-1; D is undetermined. Trimming shortened V by 7 bases and J by 7 bases, and 17 bases separated the two germline ends. The CDR3 has 14 residues.

This clonotype is medium-sized within its sample. The V call is TRBV5-5, the J call TRBJ2-7; 7 bases match TRBD1. The CDR3 contains 14 residues. Germline CDR1 reads SGHKS; CDR2 reads YYEKEE (reference sequence). The trim removed 2 bases at V and 0 bases at J, leaving 2 bases unmatched. CDR3 region: CASSLRTGSYEQYF. Written as DNA, the CDR3 is TGTGCCAGCAGCTTACGGACAGGCTCCTACGAGCAGTACTTC.

About this clonotype itself: A much larger clonotype is one base distant, so this may be a read error. The rearrangement links TRBV28 to TRBJ2-7; D remains ambiguous. CDR3 size: 14 residues. V was shortened by 4 bases and J by 7 bases, with 17 bases between the two germline ends. Germline assignment: CDR1 MDHEN and CDR2 SYDVKM. The chain's CDR3 is CASSSGSEAREQYF. CDR3 DNA: TGTGCCAGCAGTTCTGGATCCGAGGCAAGGGAGCAGTACTTC.

This clonotype was detected ten times or more. This rearrangement joins TRBV29-1 to TRBJ2-1; 14 nucleotides line up with TRBD2. CDR1 and CDR2 (germline): SQVTM, ANQGSEA. Trimming removed 4 bases from V and 10 bases from J; junction bases left unmatched: 12. There are 16 residues in the CDR3. The CDR3 protein is CSVARGGTSGSEEQFF. As DNA, the CDR3 is TGCAGCGTTGCCCGGGGGGGGACTAGCGGGAGTGAGGAGCAGTTCTTC.

As to this clonotype: Its ends do not fully match the called genes, so a read error is possible. The rearrangement uses TRBV29-1 and TRBJ1-1; 7 bases match TRBD1. CDR3 length: 16 residues. The germline V gene encodes CDR1 SQVTM and CDR2 ANQGSEA. In DNA form, the CDR3 reads TGCAGTGTTGAAGACCAAACAGGGGTATCGGCCACTGAAGATTTCTTT. This translates into CSVEDQTGVSATEDFF. Using reference TRBV29-1 and TRBJ1-1 for the parts outside the CDR3, the full variable domain is SAVISQKPSRDICQRGTSLTIQCQVDSQVTMMFWYRQQPGQSLTLIATANQGSEATYESGFVIDKFPISRPNLTFSTLTVSNMSPEDSSIYLCSVEDQTGVSATEDFFGQGTRLTVV.

Points on this clonotype: An end of the junction does not agree with germline; a read error may underlie this. The genes are TRBV6-1 and TRBJ2-1; D perhaps matches TRBD1 (5 bases). The V gene's germline CDR1 is MNHNS and CDR2 SASEGT. The CDR3 extends over 13 amino acids. This chain's CDR3 is CTRSANPGSHKFF. The CDR3 DNA follows: TGTACCAGGAGTGCGAATCCAGGGTCCCACAAGTTCTTC.

The CDR3 loop is CASRINQGYSGANVLTF. CDR3 nucleotide sequence: TGTGCCAGCAGGATTAACCAGGGATACTCTGGGGCCAACGTCCTGACTTTC. The chain is built from TRBV6-2 or TRBV6-3 and TRBJ2-6; weak D call: TRBD1 (5 bases). This CDR3 has 17 residues. Per germline, CDR1 MNHEY and CDR2 SVGEGT. Between the trimmed V and J ends, which lost 6 bases and 0 bases, there was a span of 15 bases.

This clonotype appeared a single time. This may come from a read error, since a much larger clone is one base off. The gene calls are TRBV5-1 and TRBJ2-2, with 10 bases that match TRBD1. The CDR3 runs 14 residues. J was trimmed by 7 bases and V by 5 bases; bases with no gene match: 5. Germline values: CDR1 SGHRS, CDR2 YFSETQ. CDR3: CASRTGQGIGELFF. For the CDR3, the DNA is TGCGCCAGCAGAACGGGACAGGGGATCGGGGAGCTGTTTTTT. Complete variable domain (other parts from reference TRBV5-1 and TRBJ2-2): KAGVTQTPRYLIKTRGQQVTLSCSPISGHRSVSWYQQTPGQGLQFLFEYFSETQRNKGNFPGRFSGRQFSNSRSEMNVSTLELGDSALYLCASRTGQGIGELFFGEGSRLTVL.

CDR3 in amino acids: CASSLGRYAAEAGDEQFF. As DNA, the CDR3 is TGTGCCAGCAGCTTGGGGAGGTATGCAGCGGAGGCAGGGGATGAGCAGTTCTTC. The chain recombines TRBV11-2 with TRBJ2-1; D is possibly TRBD1 or TRBD2 (6 bases each). The ends were cut back, 3 bases at V and 8 bases at J, with 26 bases in the middle. The CDR3 contains 18 residues. Germline assignment: CDR1 SGHAT and CDR2 FQNNGV. Using reference TRBV11-2 and TRBJ2-1 for the parts outside the CDR3, the full variable domain is EAGVAQSPRYKIIEKRQSVAFWCNPISGHATLYWYQQILGQGPKLLIQFQNNGVVDDSQLPKDRFSAERLKGVDSTLKIQPAKLEDSAVYLCASSLGRYAAEAGDEQFFGPGTRLTVL.

A few counts support this clonotype. Just one base apart from a much larger clone, this may be a read error. The chain recombines TRBV11-2 with TRBJ2-7; TRBD2 is a possible D gene (5 bases). This CDR3 contains 11 residues. The germline V gene has CDR1 SGHAT and CDR2 FQNNGV. V was trimmed by 3 bases and J by 9 bases, leaving 9 bases between them. In DNA, the CDR3 is TGTGCCAGCAGCTTTGAGGGATTGCAGTACTTC. It codes for CASSFEGLQYF.